Included here is one T cell receptor (beta chain) sequence, with context. Its specificity is unknown. The donors were members of the 120-subject validation cohort (separate from the roughly 670-subject first cohort). Trimming shortened V by 6 bases and J by 4 bases, and 18 bases separated the two germline ends. The CDR3 is made up of 15 amino acids. Germline-derived CDR1 and CDR2 are MDHEN and SYDVKM. Assay: immunoSEQ multiplex PCR; the TCRdb copy retains only in-frame clones and omits some. The sample consists of roughly 60,000 clones, about 95% of them appearing once. The sample belongs to a study of cytomegalovirus exposure and HLA in healthy donors. General study findings and limits: The authors enumerated over 150 TCR beta chains as linked to cytomegalovirus.

Sequencing was performed on PBMCs. The genes are TRBV28 and TRBJ1-2, with unresolved D. The origin of this receptor is a woman in her late teens or twenties in good health and CMV-seropositive. CDR3 nucleotides: TGTGCCAGCAGCCCAGTGATGCGGGGAACCTATGGCTACACCTTC. Translation: CASSPVMRGTYGYTF.